These 14 T cell receptor beta chains were all obtained from the same sample, sequenced in a study of T-cell reconstitution after alpha-beta-depleted transplantation in children. It was with unique molecular identifiers that the TCRbeta library was prepared. TCRdb analysed the PCR reads with MiXCR anew, one entry per CDR3 protein. Found here are under 300,000 distinct CDR3 sequences, around 10% of them singletons; the top ten hold roughly a quarter. The source material was peripheral blood, sampled 180 days after TCRalphabeta/CD19-depleted stem cell transplant. The receptors shown here come from a male patient aged 2 to 10 who had a stem cell transplant for chronic granulomatous disease, so the T cells may come from the graft donor.

The chain combines TRBV28 with TRBJ1-2; no firm D call. Trimming pared 7 bases from V and 6 bases from J, leaving 18 bases between. The V gene's germline CDR1 is MDHEN and CDR2 SYDVKM. The CDR3 spans 14 residues. CDR3 DNA sequence: TGTGCCAGCATGGAGACATTGGGTCTGGATGGCTACACCTTC. It codes for CASMETLGLDGYTF.

Of note for this clonotype: This sequence may be a read error, since a much larger clone differs from it by one base. The rearrangement uses TRBV29-1 and TRBJ1-5, with D tentatively TRBD1 (5 bases). The germline V gene has CDR1 SQVTM and CDR2 ANQGSEA. This CDR3 has 14 residues. The DNA for the CDR3 is TGCAGCGTTGGGGAAGGGAGGGGACGTCAGCCCCGGCATTTT. It yields the protein CSVGEGRGRQPRHF.

With regard to this clonotype: A clone one base away is much larger, so this may be a read error. CDR3 region: CASSLPGPRNIQYF. The CDR3 nucleotides read TGTGCCAGCAGTTTACCAGGGCCCCGAAACATTCAGTACTTC. This chain uses TRBV28 with TRBJ2-4, with D perhaps matching TRBD1 (5 bases). Germline V gene lookup returns CDR1 MDHEN and CDR2 SYDVKM. The CDR3 is made up of 14 amino acids. Trimming took 2 bases from V and 6 from J, leaving 11 bases between them.

The table lists this clonotype with many counts. The chain couples TRBV5-1 to TRBJ1-2, with a weak D call TRBD1 (6 bases). Germline CDR1 reads SGHRS; CDR2 reads YFSETQ. The CDR3 loop spans 15 amino acids. Trimming took 2 bases from V and 1 from J, leaving 12 bases between them. CDR3 sequence: CASSLGQNLNYGYTF. The CDR3 DNA is TGCGCCAGCAGCTTAGGACAGAACCTTAACTATGGCTACACCTTC.

Ten or more counts support this clonotype. The V gene is TRBV27, the J gene TRBJ1-1; D unclear. Trimming left V 3 bases short and J 1 base short, with 15 bases between. The CDR3 spans 16 residues. CDR1 MNHEY and CDR2 SMNVEV come from the germline V gene (reference sequence). The CDR3 loop is CASSFYGVLGNTEAFF. The CDR3 DNA is TGTGCCAGCAGTTTTTACGGGGTATTGGGGAACACTGAAGCTTTCTTT.

This clonotype was recorded at least ten times. The V and J genes are TRBV6-1 and TRBJ1-6; a weak D match, TRBD1 (6 bases). The length of the CDR3 is 16 residues. Germline CDR1 reads MNHNS; CDR2 reads SASEGT. Trimming pared 6 bases from V and 7 bases from J, leaving 19 bases between. For the CDR3, the DNA is TGTGCCAGCAGCCGGGGGGGCGCTTTTTCCAATTCACCCCTCCACTTT. This sequence encodes CASSRGGAFSNSPLHF.

In the case of this clonotype: This clone may be a read error of a much larger clone one base away. V and J are TRBV7-9 and TRBJ1-2, with D tentatively TRBD1 (5 bases). The CDR3 loop spans 13 amino acids. Germline loops: CDR1 SEHNR, CDR2 FQNEAQ (reference sequence). This chain's CDR3 is CTSSWAGTYGYTF. The CDR3 nucleotides read TGTACCAGCAGTTGGGCAGGGACTTATGGCTACACCTTC.

This clonotype was detected many times. V and J are TRBV5-8 and TRBJ1-5, with no clear D. There are 15 residues in the CDR3. Germline V gives CDR1 SGHTS, CDR2 YDEGEE. V dropped 0 bases and J dropped 6 bases, with 13 bases sitting between them. The CDR3 here is CASSLELVSTQPQHF. In nucleotides, the CDR3 is TGTGCCAGCAGCTTGGAGCTGGTATCAACTCAGCCCCAGCATTTT.

On this clonotype: This clone may be a read error of a much larger clone one base away. The gene calls are TRBV15 and TRBJ2-1; the match to TRBD2 covers 14 bases. This CDR3 spans 17 amino acids. Germline CDR1 is LNHNV and CDR2 is YYDKDF (reference sequence). CDR3 residues: CATQGLAGVRSYNEQSF. In nucleotides, the CDR3 is TGTGCCACCCAGGGACTAGCGGGAGTTAGGTCCTACAATGAGCAGTCCTTC.

This clonotype was counted many times. This rearrangement joins TRBV29-1 to TRBJ2-5; D gene unclear. The V end was cut by 4 bases, the J end by 4 bases, with 16 bases between. Germline assignment: CDR1 SQVTM and CDR2 ANQGSEA. The CDR3 has 14 residues. CDR3 sequence (DNA): TGCAGCGTTGGGAAACTTCTGGTCTCAGAGACCCAGTACTTC. This codes for CSVGKLLVSETQYF.

In this sample, this clonotype turned up many times. The chain employs TRBV20-1 and TRBJ2-1, with D perhaps being TRBD1 or TRBD2 (5 bases each). The germline V gene has CDR1 DFQATT and CDR2 SNEGSKA (reference sequence). Between the trimmed V and J ends, which lost 1 base and 7 bases, there was a span of 23 bases. The CDR3 contains 17 residues. CDR3 sequence (DNA): TGCAGTGCTAGAGCCTTCCTTGGGGCTGGGGGTCTGAATGAGCAGTTCTTC. Protein product: CSARAFLGAGGLNEQFF.

The rearrangement joins TRBV7-9 to TRBJ2-1; 8 bases are shared with TRBD2. Germline CDR1 reads SEHNR; CDR2 reads FQNEAQ (reference sequence). The CDR3 has 17 residues. The J segment lost 0 bases and the V segment lost 5 bases, leaving 9 bases of the junction unmatched. For the CDR3, the DNA is TGTGCCAGCAGCCCTAGAGCCGGGACTAGCTCCTACAATGAGCAGTTCTTC. Translating gives CASSPRAGTSSYNEQFF.

This clonotype occurred many times. This rearrangement joins TRBV18 to TRBJ1-5; no clear D gene. The V end lost 2 bases, the J end lost 5 bases, and 7 bases lay between the germline ends. The germline CDR1 and CDR2 sequences are KGHSH and LQKENI. The CDR3 covers 13 residues. DNA for the CDR3: TGTGCCAGCTCACCAGACGTTTATCAGCCCCAGCATTTT. The encoded protein is CASSPDVYQPQHF.

This clonotype was counted at least ten times. The chain has TRBV18 and TRBJ1-1, with 9 bases aligning to TRBD1. V lost 0 bases to trimming and J lost 10 bases; unmatched junction nucleotides: 3. The CDR3 extends over 13 amino acids. CDR1 and CDR2 (germline): KGHSH, LQKENI. The CDR3 coding sequence is TGTGCCAGCTCACCACCGAACAGGGGGCGAGCTTTCTTT. Protein product: CASSPPNRGRAFF. Drawing the rest from reference TRBV18 and TRBJ1-1, the complete variable domain is NAGVMQNPRHLVRRRGQEARLRCSPMKGHSHVYWYRQLPEEGLKFMVYLQKENIIDESGMPKERFSAEFPKEGPSILRIQQVVRGDSAAYFCASSPPNRGRAFFGQGTRLTVV.